The T cell receptor beta chain under discussion was sequenced for a study of CD8 T cells in Susac syndrome. It was with random hexamers that about 0.45 to 1 ug RNA was reverse transcribed. The amplification used immunoSEQ multiplex PCR on TCR beta CDR3; it spanned 54 Vbeta and 13 Jbeta. MiXCR was run by TCRdb on the immunoSEQ multiplex PCR reads, yielding one entry per CDR3 protein. The table has fewer than 300,000 distinct CDR3 sequences, about 85% seen once. The CDR3 loop spans 15 amino acids. Trimming pared 10 bases from V and 1 base from J, leaving 16 bases between. The germline V gene has CDR1 MNHEY and CDR2 SMNVEV (reference sequence).

Sequenced: CD8+ T cells from PBMCs. J is TRBJ2-2 and V is TRBV27; no reliable D call. The receptor comes from a human donor with multiple sclerosis. CDR3 amino acids: CATARRQRNTGELFF. The CDR3 bases are TGTGCCACCGCTAGACGGCAGAGGAACACCGGGGAGCTGTTTTTT.